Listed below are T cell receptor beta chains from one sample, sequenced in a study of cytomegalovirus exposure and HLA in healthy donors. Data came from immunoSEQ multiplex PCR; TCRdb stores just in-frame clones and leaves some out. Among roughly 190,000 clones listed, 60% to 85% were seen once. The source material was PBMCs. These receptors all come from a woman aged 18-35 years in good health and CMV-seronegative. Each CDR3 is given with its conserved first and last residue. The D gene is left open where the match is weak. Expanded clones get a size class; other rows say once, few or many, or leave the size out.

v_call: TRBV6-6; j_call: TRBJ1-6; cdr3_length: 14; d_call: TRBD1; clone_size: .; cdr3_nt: TGTGCCAGCAGAACGGGACAGCACAATTCACCCCTCCACTTT; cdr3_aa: CASRTGQHNSPLHF
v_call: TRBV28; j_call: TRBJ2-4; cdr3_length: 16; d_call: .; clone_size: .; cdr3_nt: TGTGCCAGCAGTTTGACCGGTTGGTCCGGGTTAAACATTCAGTACTTC; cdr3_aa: CASSLTGWSGLNIQYF
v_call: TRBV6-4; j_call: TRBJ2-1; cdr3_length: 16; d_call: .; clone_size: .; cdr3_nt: TGTGCCAGCAGTGACTCGAGGGGGAATGGGGCCAATGAGCAGTTCTTC; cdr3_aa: CASSDSRGNGANEQFF
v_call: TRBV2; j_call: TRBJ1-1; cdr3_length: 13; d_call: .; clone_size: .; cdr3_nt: TGTGCCAAATCTATGGACACCGACACTGAAGCTTTCTTT; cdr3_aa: CAKSMDTDTEAFF
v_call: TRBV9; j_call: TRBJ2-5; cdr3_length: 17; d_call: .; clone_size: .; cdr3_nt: TGTGCCAGCAGCGTAGTAGGGGCGGGGGCCCCTGGGGAGACCCAGTACTTC; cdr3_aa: CASSVVGAGAPGETQYF
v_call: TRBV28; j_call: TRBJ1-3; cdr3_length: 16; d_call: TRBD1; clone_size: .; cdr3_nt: TGTGCCAGCAGTGTCACCGGGACAGGGGGCGGAAACACCATATATTTT; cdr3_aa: CASSVTGTGGGNTIYF
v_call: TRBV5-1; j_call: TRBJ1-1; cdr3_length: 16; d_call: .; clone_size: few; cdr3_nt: TGCGCCAGCAGCTGGGGGGGTTCGACCTTGGATACTGAAGCTTTCTTT; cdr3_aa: CASSWGGSTLDTEAFF
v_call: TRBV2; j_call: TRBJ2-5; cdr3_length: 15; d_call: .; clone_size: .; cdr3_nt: TGTGCCAGCAGTGAGCCCCCTCAGTACCAAGAGACCCAGTACTTC; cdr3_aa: CASSEPPQYQETQYF
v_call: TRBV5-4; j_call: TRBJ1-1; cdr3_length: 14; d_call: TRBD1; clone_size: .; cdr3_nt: TGTGCCAGCAGCCTACAGGGGGCTAACACTGAAGCTTTCTTT; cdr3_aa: CASSLQGANTEAFF
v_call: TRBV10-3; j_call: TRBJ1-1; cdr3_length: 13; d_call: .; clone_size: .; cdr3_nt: TGTGCCACCTGGGGGCCAGGGAACACTGAAGCTTTCTTT; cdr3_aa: CATWGPGNTEAFF
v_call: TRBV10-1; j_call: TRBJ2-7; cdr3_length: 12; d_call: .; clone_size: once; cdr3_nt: TGCGCCAGCAGCCTGTCGGGGAGCGAGCAGTACTTC; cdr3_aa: CASSLSGSEQYF
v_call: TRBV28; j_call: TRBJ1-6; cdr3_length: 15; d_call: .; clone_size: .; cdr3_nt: TGTGCCAGCAGCCAGCGCGGGGACGAGAATTCACCCCTCCACTTT; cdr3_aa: CASSQRGDENSPLHF
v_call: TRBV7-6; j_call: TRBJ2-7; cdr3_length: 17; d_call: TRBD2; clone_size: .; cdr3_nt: TGTGCCAGCAGCTTAGCTAGCGGGGGGGAGAAAGTCTACGAGCAGTACTTC; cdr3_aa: CASSLASGGEKVYEQYF
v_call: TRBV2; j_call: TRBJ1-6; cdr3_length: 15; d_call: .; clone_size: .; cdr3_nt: TGTGCCAGCAGCCCCGCGGGTCTCGTGAATTCACCCCTCCACTTT; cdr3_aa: CASSPAGLVNSPLHF
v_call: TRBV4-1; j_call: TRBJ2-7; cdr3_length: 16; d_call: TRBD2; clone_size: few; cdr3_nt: TGCGCCAGCAGCCACTACCTAGCGGGAGGAACCTACGAGCAGTACTTC; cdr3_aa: CASSHYLAGGTYEQYF
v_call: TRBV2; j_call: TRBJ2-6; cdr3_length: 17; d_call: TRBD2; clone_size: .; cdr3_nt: TGTGCCACCCCAAAGGGCGGGGGGTTCTCTGGGGCCAACGTCCTGACTTTC; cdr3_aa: CATPKGGGFSGANVLTF
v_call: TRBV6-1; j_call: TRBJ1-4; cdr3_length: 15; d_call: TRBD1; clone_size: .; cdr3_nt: TGTGCCAGCAGTGAAGTTGACAGGGTTTCAGAAAAACTGTTTTTT; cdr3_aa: CASSEVDRVSEKLFF
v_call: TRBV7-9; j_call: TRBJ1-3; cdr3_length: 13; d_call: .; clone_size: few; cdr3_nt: TGTGCCAGCAGCTTAGAAGCGGGAAACACCATATATTTT; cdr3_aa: CASSLEAGNTIYF
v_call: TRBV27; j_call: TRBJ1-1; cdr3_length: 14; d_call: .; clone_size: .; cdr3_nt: TGTGCCAGCAGTTTCGGTACAGCGAACACTGAAGCTTTCTTT; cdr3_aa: CASSFGTANTEAFF
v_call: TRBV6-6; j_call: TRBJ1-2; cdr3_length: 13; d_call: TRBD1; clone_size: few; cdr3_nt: TGTGCCAGCAGTCACGGACAGGGCTATGGCTACACCTTC; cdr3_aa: CASSHGQGYGYTF
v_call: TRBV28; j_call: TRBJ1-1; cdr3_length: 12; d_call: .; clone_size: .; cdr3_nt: TGTGCGGCTGGCAGTTTGAACACTGAAGCTTTCTTT; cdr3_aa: CAAGSLNTEAFF
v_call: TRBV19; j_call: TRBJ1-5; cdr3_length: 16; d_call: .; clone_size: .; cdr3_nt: TGTGCCAGTAGACAAGACAATTTCATAGGCAATCAGCCCCAGCATTTT; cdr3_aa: CASRQDNFIGNQPQHF
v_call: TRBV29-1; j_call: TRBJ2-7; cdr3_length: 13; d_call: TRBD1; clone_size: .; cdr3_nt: TGCAGCGTTACCGGGACAGGGGTACACGAGCAGTACTTC; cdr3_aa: CSVTGTGVHEQYF
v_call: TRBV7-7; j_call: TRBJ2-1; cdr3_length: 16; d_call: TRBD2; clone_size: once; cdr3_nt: TGTGCCAGCAGCTTATCTCCGAGCGGGGGGGCCTCTGAGCAGTTCTTC; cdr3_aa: CASSLSPSGGASEQFF
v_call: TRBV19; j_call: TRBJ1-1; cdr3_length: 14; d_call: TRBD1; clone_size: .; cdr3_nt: TGTGCCAGTAGCTGGGGGCAGGGGGTTAGTGAAGCTTTCTTT; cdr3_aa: CASSWGQGVSEAFF
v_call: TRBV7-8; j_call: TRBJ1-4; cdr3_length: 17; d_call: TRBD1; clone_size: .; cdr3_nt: TGTGCCAGCAGCTTACGGGTGGGGGGGACAGGGAAGGTAAAACTGTTTTTT; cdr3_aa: CASSLRVGGTGKVKLFF
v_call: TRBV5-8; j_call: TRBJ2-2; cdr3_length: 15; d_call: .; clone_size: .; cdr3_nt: TGTGCCAGCAGCTCACAGGGCCCGAACACCGGGGAGCTGTTTTTT; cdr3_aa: CASSSQGPNTGELFF
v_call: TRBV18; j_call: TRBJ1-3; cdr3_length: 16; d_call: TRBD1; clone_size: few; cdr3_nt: TGTGCCAGCTCACCCAACCCCGGGACAGGGGGCGACACCATATATTTT; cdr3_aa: CASSPNPGTGGDTIYF
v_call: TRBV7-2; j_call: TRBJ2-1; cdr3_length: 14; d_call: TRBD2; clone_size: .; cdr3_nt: TGTGCCAGCAGCCCGGGACTAGCGGGCAATGAGCAGTTCTTC; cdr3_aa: CASSPGLAGNEQFF